This T cell receptor beta chain was documented in a study of response to subunit inactivated influenza vaccine. Study results and caveats: That few new T cells are recruited by each seasonal influenza vaccination was the authors' suggestion.

TCRdb processed the RT-PCR reads anew with MiXCR; each CDR3 protein has one entry. Among more than 400,000 distinct CDR3 sequences listed, under 8.5% were seen once. As concerns this clonotype: Its target is unknown.

Germline V gene data show CDR1 as SGHNT and CDR2 as YYREEE (reference sequence). This CDR3 comprises 19 residues. Between the trimmed V and J ends, which lost 3 bases and 0 bases, there was a span of 23 bases. This material consisted of PBMCs from blood, taken 23 to 25 months after vaccination. J is TRBJ2-3 and V is TRBV5-4; a weak D match, TRBD2 (6 bases). The clonotype originates from a man between 50 and 69 years old who received an inactivated influenza vaccine. The CDR3 bases are TGTGCCAGCAGCTCCGACTTAGGAGGGACGTCCTCTAGCACAGATACGCAGTATTTT. Translating gives CASSSDLGGTSSSTDTQYF. Combining the CDR3 with reference TRBV5-4 and TRBJ2-3 gives the whole variable domain ETGVTQSPTHLIKTRGQQVTLRCSSQSGHNTVSWYQQALGQGPQFIFQYYREEENGRGNFPPRFSGLQFPNYSSELNVNALELDDSALYLCASSSDLGGTSSSTDTQYFGPGTRLTVL.